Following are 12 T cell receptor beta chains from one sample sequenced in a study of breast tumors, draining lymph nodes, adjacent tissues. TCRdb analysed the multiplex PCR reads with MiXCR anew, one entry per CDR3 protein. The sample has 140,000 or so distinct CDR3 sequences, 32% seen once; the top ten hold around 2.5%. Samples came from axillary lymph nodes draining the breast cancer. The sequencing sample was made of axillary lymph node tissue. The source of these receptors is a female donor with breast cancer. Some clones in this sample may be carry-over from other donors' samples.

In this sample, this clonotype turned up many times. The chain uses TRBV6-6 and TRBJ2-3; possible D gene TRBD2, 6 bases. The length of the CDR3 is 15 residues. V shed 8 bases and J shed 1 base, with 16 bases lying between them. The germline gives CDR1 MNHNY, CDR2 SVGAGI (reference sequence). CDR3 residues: CASLYAREGTDTQYF. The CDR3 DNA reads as TGTGCCAGCCTGTACGCTAGGGAGGGCACAGATACGCAGTATTTT.

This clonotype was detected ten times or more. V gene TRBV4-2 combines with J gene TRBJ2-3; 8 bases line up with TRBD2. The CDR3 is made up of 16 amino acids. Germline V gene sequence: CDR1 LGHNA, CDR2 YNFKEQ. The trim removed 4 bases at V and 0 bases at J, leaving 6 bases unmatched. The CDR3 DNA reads TGTGCCAGCAGCCCCACGGGGGGGCCTAGCACAGATACGCAGTATTTT. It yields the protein CASSPTGGPSTDTQYF.

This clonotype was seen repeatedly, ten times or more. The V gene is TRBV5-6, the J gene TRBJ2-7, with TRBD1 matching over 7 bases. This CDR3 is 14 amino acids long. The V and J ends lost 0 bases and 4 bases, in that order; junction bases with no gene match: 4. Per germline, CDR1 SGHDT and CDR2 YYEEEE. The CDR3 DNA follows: TGTGCCAGCAGCTTGGTGGGACAGAGTTACGAGCAGTACGTC. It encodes CASSLVGQSYEQYV.

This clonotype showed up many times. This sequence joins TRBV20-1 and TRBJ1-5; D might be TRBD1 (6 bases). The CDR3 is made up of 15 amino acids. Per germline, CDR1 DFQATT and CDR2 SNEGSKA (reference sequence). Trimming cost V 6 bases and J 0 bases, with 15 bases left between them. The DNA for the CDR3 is TGCAGTGCCAACAGGGCCCACCTTAGCAATCAGCCCCAGCATTTT. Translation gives CSANRAHLSNQPQHF.

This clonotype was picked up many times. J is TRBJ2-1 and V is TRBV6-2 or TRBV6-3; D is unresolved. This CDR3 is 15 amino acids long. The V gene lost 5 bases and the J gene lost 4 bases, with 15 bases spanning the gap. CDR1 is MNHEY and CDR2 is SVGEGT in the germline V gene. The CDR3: CASSSSQGPYNEQFF. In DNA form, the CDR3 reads TGTGCCAGCAGTAGTTCGCAAGGCCCTTACAATGAGCAGTTCTTC.

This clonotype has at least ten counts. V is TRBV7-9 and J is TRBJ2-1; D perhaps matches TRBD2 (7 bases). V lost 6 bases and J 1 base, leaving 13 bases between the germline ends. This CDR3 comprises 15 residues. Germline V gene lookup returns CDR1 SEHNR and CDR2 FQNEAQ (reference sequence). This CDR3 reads CASRKGGGSYNEQFF. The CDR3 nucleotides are TGTGCCAGCAGAAAGGGGGGGGGATCCTACAATGAGCAGTTCTTC.

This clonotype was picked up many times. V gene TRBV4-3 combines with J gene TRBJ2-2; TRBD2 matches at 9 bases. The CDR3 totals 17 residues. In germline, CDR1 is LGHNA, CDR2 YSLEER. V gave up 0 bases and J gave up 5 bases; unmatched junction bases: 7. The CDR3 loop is CASSQDEKRGVTGELFF. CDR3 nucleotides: TGCGCCAGCAGCCAAGATGAGAAGCGGGGGGTTACCGGGGAGCTGTTTTTT.

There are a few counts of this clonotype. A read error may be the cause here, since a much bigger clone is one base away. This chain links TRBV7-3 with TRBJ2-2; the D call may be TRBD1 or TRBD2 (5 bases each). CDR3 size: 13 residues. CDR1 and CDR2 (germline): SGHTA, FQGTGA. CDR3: CASSRNGAGELVF. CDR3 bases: TGTGCCAGCAGCCGAAATGGGGCCGGGGAGCTGGTTTTT. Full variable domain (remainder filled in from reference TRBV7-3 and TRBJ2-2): GAGVSQTPSNKVTEKGKYVELRCDPISGHTALYWYRQSLGQGPEFLIYFQGTGAADDSGLPNDRFFAVRPEGSVSTLKIQRTERGDSAVYLCASSRNGAGELVFGEGSRLTVL.

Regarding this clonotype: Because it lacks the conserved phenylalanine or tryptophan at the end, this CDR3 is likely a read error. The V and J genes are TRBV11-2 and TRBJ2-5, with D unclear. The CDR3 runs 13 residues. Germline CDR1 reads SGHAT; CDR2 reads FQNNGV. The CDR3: CASTSAIQEAQYS. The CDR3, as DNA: TGTGCCAGCACCTCGGCGATCCAAGAGGCCCAGTACTCC.

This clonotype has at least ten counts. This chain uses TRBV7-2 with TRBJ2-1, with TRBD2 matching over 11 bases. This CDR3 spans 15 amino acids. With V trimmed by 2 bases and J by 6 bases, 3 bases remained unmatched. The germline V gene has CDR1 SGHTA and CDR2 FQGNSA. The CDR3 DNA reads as TGTGCCAGCAGCTTAACTAGCGGGGGTCTCAATGAGCAGTTCTTC. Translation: CASSLTSGGLNEQFF.

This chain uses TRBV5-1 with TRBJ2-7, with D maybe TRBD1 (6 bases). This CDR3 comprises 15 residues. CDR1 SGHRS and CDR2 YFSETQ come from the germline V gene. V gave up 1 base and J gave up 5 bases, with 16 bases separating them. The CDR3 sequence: CASSLSGQWPHEQYF. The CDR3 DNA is TGCGCCAGCAGCTTGTCCGGACAGTGGCCCCACGAGCAGTACTTC.

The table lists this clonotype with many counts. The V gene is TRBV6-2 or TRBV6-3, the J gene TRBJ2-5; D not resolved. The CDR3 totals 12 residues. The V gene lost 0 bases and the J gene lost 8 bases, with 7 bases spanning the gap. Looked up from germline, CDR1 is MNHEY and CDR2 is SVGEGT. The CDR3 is CASSYSEFTQYF. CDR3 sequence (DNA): TGTGCCAGCAGTTACTCTGAGTTCACCCAGTACTTC.